The 10 T cell receptor beta chains listed next were all sequenced from one sample in a study of control samples from healthy donors and cancer patients. The table came from immunoSEQ multiplex PCR; TCRdb's copy has only in-frame clones and leaves some out. The sample records approximately 58,000 clones, about 89% being singletons. The sequenced sample consisted of PBMCs. All receptors derive from a woman aged 55-69 years with lung cancer.

This sequence joins TRBV7-2 and TRBJ2-7; TRBD2 matches at 9 bases. The length of the CDR3 is 16 residues. CDR1 and CDR2 (germline): SGHTA, FQGNSA. With V trimmed by 5 bases and J by 1 base, 9 bases remained unmatched. This chain's CDR3 is CASSAYSGSSSYEQYF. CDR3 nucleotide sequence: TGTGCCAGCAGCGCCTATAGCGGGAGCTCTTCCTACGAGCAGTACTTC.

V gene TRBV18 combines with J gene TRBJ2-3; D unclear. Germline values: CDR1 KGHSH, CDR2 LQKENI. This CDR3 comprises 13 residues. V was pared by 3 bases and J by 4 bases, with 8 bases between. The CDR3 DNA follows: TGTGCCAGCTCACCTCCGGTTGCAGATACGCAGTATTTT. Translated: CASSPPVADTQYF.

V gene TRBV10-1 combines with J gene TRBJ2-7; the D call may be TRBD1 or TRBD2 (6 bases each). V lost 2 bases, J lost 6 bases, and 17 bases lay in between. This CDR3 contains 15 residues. Germline assignment: CDR1 WNHNN and CDR2 SYGVQD (reference sequence). CDR3 loop: CASSEVVVGGGEQYF. CDR3 sequence (DNA): TGCGCCAGCAGTGAGGTTGTGGTGGGGGGCGGCGAGCAGTACTTC.

V usage is TRBV15 and J usage is TRBJ2-3; 9 bases align to TRBD2. CDR1 is LNHNV and CDR2 is YYDKDF in the germline V gene (reference sequence). There are 18 residues in the CDR3. The trim removed 0 bases at V and 4 bases at J, leaving 11 bases unmatched. The CDR3 nucleotides read TGTGCCACCAGCAGAGATTTGGCGCGGGGGGGCGTGGCAGATACGCAGTATTTT. Protein sequence: CATSRDLARGGVADTQYF.

The chain has TRBV5-6 and TRBJ2-7, with D uncertain. The CDR3 totals 14 residues. Trimming shortened V by 5 bases and J by 2 bases, and 14 bases separated the two germline ends. Germline-derived CDR1 and CDR2 are SGHDT and YYEEEE. The CDR3 spells CASRALDTTYEQYF. DNA of the CDR3: TGTGCCAGCAGGGCGTTAGACACGACCTACGAGCAGTACTTC.

The V and J genes are TRBV5-1 and TRBJ2-7; 7 bases are shared with TRBD1. With V trimmed by 4 bases and J by 2 bases, 12 bases remained unmatched. The CDR3 consists of 16 residues. The germline V gene has CDR1 SGHRS and CDR2 YFSETQ. CDR3 nucleotide sequence: TGCGCCAGCAGCGGGGGACGATGGACAGGAACCTACGAGCAGTACTTC. Protein sequence: CASSGGRWTGTYEQYF.

This clone was counted a single time. This chain's CDR3 is CSVESPGSGNTIYF. The CDR3 DNA reads as TGCAGCGTTGAATCCCCAGGCTCTGGAAACACCATATATTTT. This chain connects TRBV29-1 to TRBJ1-3; D call uncertain. This CDR3 comprises 14 residues. Trimming took off 2 bases at V and 0 bases at J, with 8 bases between the two ends. The germline V gene has CDR1 SQVTM and CDR2 ANQGSEA. Using reference TRBV29-1 and TRBJ1-3 for the parts outside the CDR3, the full variable domain is SAVISQKPSRDICQRGTSLTIQCQVDSQVTMMFWYRQQPGQSLTLIATANQGSEATYESGFVIDKFPISRPNLTFSTLTVSNMSPEDSSIYLCSVESPGSGNTIYFGEGSWLTVV.

The V and J genes are TRBV28 and TRBJ1-1, with 10 bases fitting TRBD1. Germline trimming cut 2 bases from V and 2 bases from J; bases unmatched to any gene: 5. This CDR3 is built from 16 residues. Germline V gene data show CDR1 as MDHEN and CDR2 as SYDVKM. CDR3 sequence (DNA): TGTGCCAGCAGTTTACTCGGACAGGGGGAAAACACTGAAGCTTTCTTT. This sequence encodes CASSLLGQGENTEAFF.

This chain connects TRBV5-5 to TRBJ2-6; 7 nucleotides line up with TRBD2. The CDR3 is 17 residues long. The ends lost 4 bases at V and 0 bases at J; junction bases unmatched: 7. Germline V gives CDR1 SGHKS, CDR2 YYEKEE (reference sequence). The CDR3 protein is CASSPLGGSSGANVLTF. As DNA, the CDR3 is TGTGCCAGCAGCCCCCTCGGGGGGAGCTCTGGGGCCAACGTCCTGACTTTC. The entire variable domain, with the rest obtained from reference TRBV5-5 and TRBJ2-6, is as follows: DAGVTQSPTHLIKTRGQQVTLRCSPISGHKSVSWYQQVLGQGPQFIFQYYEKEERGRGNFPDRFSARQFPNYSSELNVNALLLGDSALYLCASSPLGGSSGANVLTFGAGSRLTVL.

This sequence joins TRBV7-3 and TRBJ1-6, with 8 bases fitting TRBD1. Trimming removed 4 bases from V and 9 bases from J; junction bases left unmatched: 5. The CDR3 contains 14 residues. Germline CDR1 reads SGHTA; CDR2 reads FQGTGA. The CDR3 nucleotides are TGTGCCAGCAGCTCTACAGGGGGAGGTTCACCCCTCCACTTT. Encoded protein: CASSSTGGGSPLHF.